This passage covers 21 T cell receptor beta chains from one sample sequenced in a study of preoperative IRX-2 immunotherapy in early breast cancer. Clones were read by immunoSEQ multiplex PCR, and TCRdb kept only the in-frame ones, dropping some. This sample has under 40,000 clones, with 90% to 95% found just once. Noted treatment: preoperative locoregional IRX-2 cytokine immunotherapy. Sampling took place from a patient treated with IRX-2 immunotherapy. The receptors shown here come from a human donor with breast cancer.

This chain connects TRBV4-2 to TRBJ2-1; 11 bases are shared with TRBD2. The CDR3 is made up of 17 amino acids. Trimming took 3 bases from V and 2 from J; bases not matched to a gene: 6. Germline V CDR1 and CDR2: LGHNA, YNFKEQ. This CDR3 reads CASSHYTSGGTYNEQFF. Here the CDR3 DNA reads TGTGCCAGCAGCCATTACACTAGCGGGGGAACCTACAATGAGCAGTTCTTC.

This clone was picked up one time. The CDR3 nucleotides are TGTGCCACCAGCGCCCGTCTACTTAGCGGGACACCCTCCTACAATGAGCAGTTCTTC. This codes for CATSARLLSGTPSYNEQFF. The chain couples TRBV15 to TRBJ2-1, with 8 positions matching TRBD2. This CDR3 contains 19 residues. Germline trimming cut 5 bases from V and 0 bases from J; bases unmatched to any gene: 15. Germline CDR1 reads LNHNV; CDR2 reads YYDKDF (reference sequence). The full variable domain, completed using reference TRBV15 and TRBJ2-1, is DAMVIQNPRYQVTQFGKPVTLSCSQTLNHNVMYWYQQKSSQAPKLLFHYYDKDFNNEADTPDNFQSRRPNTSFCFLDIRSPGLGDTAMYLCATSARLLSGTPSYNEQFFGPGTRLTVL.

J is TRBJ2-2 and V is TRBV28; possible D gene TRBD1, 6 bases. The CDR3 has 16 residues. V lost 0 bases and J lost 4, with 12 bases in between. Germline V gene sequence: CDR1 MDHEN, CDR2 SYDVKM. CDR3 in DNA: TGTGCCAGCAGTTTATGGGACAGTGGACGCACCGGGGAGCTGTTTTTT. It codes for CASSLWDSGRTGELFF.

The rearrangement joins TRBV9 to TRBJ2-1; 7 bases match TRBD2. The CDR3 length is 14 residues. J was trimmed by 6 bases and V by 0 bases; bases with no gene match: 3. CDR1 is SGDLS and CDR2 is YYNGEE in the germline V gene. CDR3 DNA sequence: TGTGCCAGCAGCGTAGGGGACTACCGCAATGAGCAGTTCTTC. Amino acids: CASSVGDYRNEQFF.

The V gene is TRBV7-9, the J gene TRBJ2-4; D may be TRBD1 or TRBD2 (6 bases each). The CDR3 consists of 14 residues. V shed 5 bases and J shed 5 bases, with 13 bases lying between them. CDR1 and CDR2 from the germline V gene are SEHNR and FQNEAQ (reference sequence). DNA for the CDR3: TGTGCCAGCAGCCCGGGGGCTGGAGAAAACATTCAGTACTTC. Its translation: CASSPGAGENIQYF.

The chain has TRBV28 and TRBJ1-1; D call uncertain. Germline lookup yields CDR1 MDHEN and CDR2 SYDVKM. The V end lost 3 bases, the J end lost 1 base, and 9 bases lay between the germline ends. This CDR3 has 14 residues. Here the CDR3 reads CASSFIGSNTEAFF. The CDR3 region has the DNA TGTGCCAGCAGTTTTATAGGGTCGAACACTGAAGCTTTCTTT.

Written as DNA, the CDR3 is TGTGCCAGTAGGCTGGGGCAGAACACTGAAGCTTTCTTT. This sequence encodes CASRLGQNTEAFF. This chain joins TRBV19 and TRBJ1-1; a weak D match, TRBD1 (5 bases). V was shortened by 6 bases and J by 1 base, with 9 bases between the two germline ends. The CDR3 is made up of 13 amino acids. Germline V gives CDR1 LNHDA, CDR2 SQIVND (reference sequence).

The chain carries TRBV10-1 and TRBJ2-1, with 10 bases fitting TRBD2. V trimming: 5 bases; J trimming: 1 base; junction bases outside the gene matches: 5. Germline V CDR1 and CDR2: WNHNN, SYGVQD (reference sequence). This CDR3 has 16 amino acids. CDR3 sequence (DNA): TGCGCCAGCAGTTCATCTAGCGGGAGTTCCTACAATGAGCAGTTCTTC. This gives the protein CASSSSSGSSYNEQFF.

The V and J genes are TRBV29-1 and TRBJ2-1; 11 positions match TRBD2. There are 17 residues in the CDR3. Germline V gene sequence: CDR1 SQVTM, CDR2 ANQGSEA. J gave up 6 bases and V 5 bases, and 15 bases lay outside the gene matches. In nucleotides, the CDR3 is TGCAGCGTTTCCACCGGGACTAGCGGCGTTATCATCAATGAGCAGTTCTTC. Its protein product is CSVSTGTSGVIINEQFF.

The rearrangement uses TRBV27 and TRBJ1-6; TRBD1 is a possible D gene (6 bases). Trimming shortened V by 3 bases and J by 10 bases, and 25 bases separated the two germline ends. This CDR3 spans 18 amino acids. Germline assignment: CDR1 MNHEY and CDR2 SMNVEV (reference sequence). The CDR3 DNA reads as TGTGCCAGCAGTTTTCGCCCACAACCCGTGGGGGGCGCCTCACCCCTCCACTTT. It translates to CASSFRPQPVGGASPLHF.

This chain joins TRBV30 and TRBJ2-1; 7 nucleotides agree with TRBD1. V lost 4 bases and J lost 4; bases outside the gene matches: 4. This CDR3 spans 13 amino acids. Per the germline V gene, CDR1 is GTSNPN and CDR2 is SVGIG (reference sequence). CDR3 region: CAWNRGFYNEQFF. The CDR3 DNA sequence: TGTGCCTGGAACAGGGGCTTTTACAATGAGCAGTTCTTC.

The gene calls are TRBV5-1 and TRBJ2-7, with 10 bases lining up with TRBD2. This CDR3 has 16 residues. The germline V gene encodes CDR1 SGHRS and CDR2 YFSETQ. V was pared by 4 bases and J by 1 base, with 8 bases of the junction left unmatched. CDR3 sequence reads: CASSVTSGHKSYEQYF. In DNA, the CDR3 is TGCGCCAGCAGCGTGACTAGCGGGCACAAATCCTACGAGCAGTACTTC.

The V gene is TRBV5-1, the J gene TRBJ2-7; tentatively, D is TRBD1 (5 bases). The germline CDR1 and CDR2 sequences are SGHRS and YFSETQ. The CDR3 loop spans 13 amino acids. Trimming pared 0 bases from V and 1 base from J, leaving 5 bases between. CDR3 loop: CASSLGQSYEQYF. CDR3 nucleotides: TGCGCCAGCAGCTTGGGACAGTCCTACGAGCAGTACTTC.

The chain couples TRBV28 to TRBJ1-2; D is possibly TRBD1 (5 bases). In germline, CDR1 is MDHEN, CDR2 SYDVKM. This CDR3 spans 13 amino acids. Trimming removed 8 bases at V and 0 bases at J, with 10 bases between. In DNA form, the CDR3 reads TGTGCCAGCTCGGGACGGCCTAACTATGGCTACACCTTC. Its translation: CASSGRPNYGYTF.

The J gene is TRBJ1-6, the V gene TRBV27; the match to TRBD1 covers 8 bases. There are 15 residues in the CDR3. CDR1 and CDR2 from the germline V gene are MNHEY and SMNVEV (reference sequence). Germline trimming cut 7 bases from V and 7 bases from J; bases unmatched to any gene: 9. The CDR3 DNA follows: TGTGCCAGCACCGATCGACAGGGGATCAATTCACCCCTCCACTTT. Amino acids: CASTDRQGINSPLHF.

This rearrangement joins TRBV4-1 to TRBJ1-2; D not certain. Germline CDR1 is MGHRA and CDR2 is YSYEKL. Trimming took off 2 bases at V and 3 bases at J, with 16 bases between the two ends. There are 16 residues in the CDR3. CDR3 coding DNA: TGCGCCAGCAGCCAACCCGCCGGGGAGATTCACTATGGCTACACCTTC. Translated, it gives CASSQPAGEIHYGYTF.

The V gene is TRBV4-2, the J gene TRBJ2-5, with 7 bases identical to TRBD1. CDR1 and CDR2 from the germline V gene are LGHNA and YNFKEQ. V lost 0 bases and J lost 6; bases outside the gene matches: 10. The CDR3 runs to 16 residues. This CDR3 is CASSQDSTGIIKTQYF. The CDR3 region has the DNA TGTGCCAGCAGCCAAGATTCGACAGGGATTATAAAGACCCAGTACTTC.

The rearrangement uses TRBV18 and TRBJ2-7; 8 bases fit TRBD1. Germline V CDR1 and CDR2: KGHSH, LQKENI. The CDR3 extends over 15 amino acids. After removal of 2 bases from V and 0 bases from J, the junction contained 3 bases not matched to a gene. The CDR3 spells CASSPGQGSSYEQYF. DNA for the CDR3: TGTGCCAGCTCACCAGGACAGGGATCCTCCTACGAGCAGTACTTC. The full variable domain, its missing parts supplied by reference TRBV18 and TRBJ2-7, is NAGVMQNPRHLVRRRGQEARLRCSPMKGHSHVYWYRQLPEEGLKFMVYLQKENIIDESGMPKERFSAEFPKEGPSILRIQQVVRGDSAAYFCASSPGQGSSYEQYFGPGTRLTVT.

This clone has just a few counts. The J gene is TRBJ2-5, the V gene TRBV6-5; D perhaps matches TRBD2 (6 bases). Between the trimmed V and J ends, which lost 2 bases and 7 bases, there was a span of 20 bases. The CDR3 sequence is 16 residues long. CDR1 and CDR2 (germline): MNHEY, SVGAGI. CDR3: CASSYEEGLYGGTQYF. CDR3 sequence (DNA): TGTGCCAGCAGTTACGAGGAGGGGTTGTATGGGGGGACCCAGTACTTC.

In nucleotides, the CDR3 is TGTGCCAGCAGTTACTCGAGGGTAAACAATGAGCAGTTCTTC. Protein product: CASSYSRVNNEQFF. The rearrangement joins TRBV6-5 to TRBJ2-1; tentative D call: TRBD2 (5 bases). Germline V gene sequence: CDR1 MNHEY, CDR2 SVGAGI. Trimming took 0 bases from V and 5 from J, leaving 8 bases between them. The CDR3 loop spans 14 amino acids.

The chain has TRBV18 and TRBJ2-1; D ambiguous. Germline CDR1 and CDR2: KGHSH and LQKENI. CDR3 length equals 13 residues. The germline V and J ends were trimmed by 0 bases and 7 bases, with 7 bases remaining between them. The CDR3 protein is CASSPPSKNEQFF. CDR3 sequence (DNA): TGTGCCAGCTCACCACCGAGCAAGAATGAGCAGTTCTTC.